This TCR beta chain was obtained from a study of regulatory T cells. General study results and limits: Hydrophobic residues at CDR3 positions 6 and 7 were enriched in conventional CD4+ T cells of CD3G-deficient patients.

The PCR used 52 TRBV and 13 TRBJ primers. TCRdb's copy holds only in-frame clones and misses some; the assay was immunoSEQ multiplex PCR. This sample carries approximately 18,000 clones, 84% of them seen once, and the ten largest clones take more than 7%. Germline loops: CDR1 SGHTA, CDR2 FQGNSA. V dropped 0 bases and J dropped 1 base, with 4 bases sitting between them. The CDR3 has 14 residues. With respect to this clone: Its target is not known.

All CD3G-deficient patients showed autoimmunity, more severe in two. This chain joins TRBV7-2 and TRBJ1-5; D ambiguous. Source material: conventional CD4+ T cells sorted from blood. The TCR comes from a person in their twenties or thirties with CD3G deficiency. Here the CDR3 reads CASSLAGSNQPQHF. The CDR3 nucleotides are TGTGCCAGCAGCTTAGCGGGAAGCAATCAGCCCCAGCATTTT.